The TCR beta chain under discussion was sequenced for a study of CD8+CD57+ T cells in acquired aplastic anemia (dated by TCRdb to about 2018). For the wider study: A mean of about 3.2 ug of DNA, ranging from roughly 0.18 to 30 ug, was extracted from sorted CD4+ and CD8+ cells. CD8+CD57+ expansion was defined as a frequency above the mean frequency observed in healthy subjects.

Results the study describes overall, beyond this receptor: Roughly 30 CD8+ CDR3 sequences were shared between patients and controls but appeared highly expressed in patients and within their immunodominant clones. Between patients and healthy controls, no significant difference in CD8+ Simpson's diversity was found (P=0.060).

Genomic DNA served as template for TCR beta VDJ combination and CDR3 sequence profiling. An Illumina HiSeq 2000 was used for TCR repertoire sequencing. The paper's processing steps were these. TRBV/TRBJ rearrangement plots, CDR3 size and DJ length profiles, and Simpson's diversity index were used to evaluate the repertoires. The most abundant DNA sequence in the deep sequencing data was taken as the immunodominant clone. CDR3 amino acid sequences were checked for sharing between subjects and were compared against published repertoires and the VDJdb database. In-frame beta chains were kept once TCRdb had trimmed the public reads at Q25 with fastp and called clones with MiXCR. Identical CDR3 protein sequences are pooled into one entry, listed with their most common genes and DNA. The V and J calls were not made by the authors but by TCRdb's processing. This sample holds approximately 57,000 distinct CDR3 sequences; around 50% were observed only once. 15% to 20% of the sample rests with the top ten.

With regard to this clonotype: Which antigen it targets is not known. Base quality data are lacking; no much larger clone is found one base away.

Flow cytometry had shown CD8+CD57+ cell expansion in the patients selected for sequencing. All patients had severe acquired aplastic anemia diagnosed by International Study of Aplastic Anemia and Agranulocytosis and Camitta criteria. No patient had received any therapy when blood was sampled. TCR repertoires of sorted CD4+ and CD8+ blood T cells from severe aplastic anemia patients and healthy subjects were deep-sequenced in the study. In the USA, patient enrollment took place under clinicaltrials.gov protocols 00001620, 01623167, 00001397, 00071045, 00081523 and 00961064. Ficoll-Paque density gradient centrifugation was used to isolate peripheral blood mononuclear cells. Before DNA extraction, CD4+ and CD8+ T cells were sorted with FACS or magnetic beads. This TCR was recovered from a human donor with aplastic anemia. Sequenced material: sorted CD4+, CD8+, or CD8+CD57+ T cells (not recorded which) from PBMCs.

The CDR3 corresponds to CASSLTGENGYTF. The bases are TGTGCCAGCAGCTTAACAGGGGAGAATGGCTACACCTTC. The chain is encoded by TRBV7-2 joined to TRBJ1-2, and TRBD1 aligns with 7 junction nucleotides. Including the terminal cysteine and phenylalanine, the CDR3 comprises 13 residues. Only the CDR3 portion is preserved as DNA: 39 bases, with reading frame beginning at the first base. Reading the germline V gene gives CDR1 SGHTA and CDR2 FQGNSA. Relative to germline, V is missing 2 bases and J is missing 6 bases, with 3 bases of the junction outside any gene match.